The T cell receptor beta chain under discussion was sequenced for a study of T cell responses to AZD1222 COVID-19 vaccine. The assay was immunoSEQ multiplex PCR, and TCRdb's table has in-frame clones only and misses some. The sample includes about 98,000 clones, about 88% of them seen just once. Of note for this clone: Antigen unknown.

Study outcomes and limitations: Targeting of unmutated variant regions was reportedly seen in nearly half of spike-specific TCRs. With two AZD1222 doses given, Spike-specific TCR breadth and depth both rose.

The germline V and J ends were trimmed by 4 bases and 2 bases, with 15 bases remaining between them. In germline, CDR1 is SGHTA, CDR2 FQGTGA. The CDR3 loop spans 16 amino acids. V usage is TRBV7-3 and J usage is TRBJ2-1, with D possibly being TRBD2 (6 bases). Sequenced material: peripheral blood, taken on day 0 of AZD1222 vaccination. The sequence derives from an adult in good health. CDR3 in amino acids: CASSSFRLVPYNEQFF. The DNA of the CDR3 is TGTGCCAGCAGCTCATTTCGACTAGTTCCCTACAATGAGCAGTTCTTC.